Below are 10 T cell receptor beta chains sequenced from a single sample in a study of human T cells and chemical hapten exposure. The sample's time point: pre-sensitization, week 0. Treatment specified: therapeutic diphenylcyclopropenone sensitization with weekly scalp DPC. Whole blood, unfractionated, served as the material for total RNA extraction. TCRdb ran MiXCR on the RACE reads and lists one entry per CDR3 protein. Of tens of thousands of distinct CDR3 sequences detected, roughly 12% appear once; the ten largest clones hold 1.5% to 2%. The sequencing used whole blood, collected in connection with sensitization to the hapten diphenylcyclopropenone (DPC). These receptors all come from a woman in her thirties or forties with alopecia areata. Some clones in this sample may be carry-over from other donors' samples.

The sample holds many counts of this clonotype. The chain carries TRBV7-2 and TRBJ2-7; 13 bases match TRBD2. CDR1 is SGHTA and CDR2 is FQGNSA in the germline V gene. The length of the CDR3 is 17 residues. V was clipped by 0 bases and J by 2 bases; unmatched bases: 4. CDR3 loop: CASSLAVGLAGAYEQYF. The CDR3 bases are TGTGCCAGCAGCTTAGCGGTTGGACTAGCGGGAGCCTACGAGCAGTACTTC.

This clonotype has at least ten counts. The chain couples TRBV3-1 to TRBJ1-6; D is perhaps TRBD1 (5 bases). Germline CDR1 and CDR2: LGHDT and YNNKEL (reference sequence). CDR3 length: 16 amino acids. V was pared by 0 bases and J by 6 bases, with 12 bases between. In DNA, the CDR3 is TGTGCCAGCAGCCAAGATCATGGGGCAAGTAATTCACCCCTCCACTTT. Its protein is CASSQDHGASNSPLHF. The variable domain in full, completed from reference TRBV3-1 and TRBJ1-6, reads DTAVSQTPKYLVTQMGNDKSIKCEQNLGHDTMYWYKQDSKKFLKIMFSYNNKELIINETVPNRFSPKSPDKAHLNLHINSLELGDSAVYFCASSQDHGASNSPLHFGNGTRLTVT.

This clonotype was counted between two and nine times. The chain links TRBV2 to TRBJ1-3, with 9 bases lining up with TRBD1. There are 18 residues in the CDR3. Germline CDR1 SNHLY, CDR2 FYNNEI. Trimming took 4 bases from V and 3 from J; bases not matched to a gene: 13. The CDR3 here is CASSGSYLGTGYGNTIYF. The CDR3 DNA is TGTGCCAGCAGTGGAAGTTACCTCGGGACAGGGTATGGAAACACCATATATTTT.

Comment on this clonotype: The germline gene is not matched at one end of the junction; a read error may be the cause. The gene calls are TRBV12-5 and TRBJ2-2; tentatively, D is TRBD1 or TRBD2 (5 bases each). The CDR3 covers 16 residues. Germline V gives CDR1 LGHNT, CDR2 FRNRAP. The CDR3 region has the DNA TGTGCTAGTGGTTTAATTCAGGGACCGAACACCGGGAAGCTGTTTTTT. It translates to CASGLIQGPNTGKLFF.

This clonotype was recorded a few times. V is TRBV2 and J is TRBJ2-1; TRBD2 is a possible D gene (5 bases). V lost 1 base and J 7 bases, leaving 11 bases between the germline ends. The V gene's germline CDR1 is SNHLY and CDR2 FYNNEI. CDR3 size: 14 residues. Here the CDR3 reads CASSEGWTGNEQFF. The CDR3 region has the DNA TGTGCCAGCAGTGAAGGGTGGACTGGAAATGAGCAGTTCTTC. Together with reference TRBV2 and TRBJ2-1, the CDR3 gives the full variable domain: EPEVTQTPSHQVTQMGQEVILRCVPISNHLYFYWYRQILGQKVEFLVSFYNNEISEKSEIFDDQFSVERPDGSNFTLKIRSTKLEDSAMYFCASSEGWTGNEQFFGPGTRLTVL.

This clonotype was seen repeatedly, ten times or more. The J gene is TRBJ1-4, the V gene TRBV20-1; D is unclear. Germline CDR1 reads DFQATT; CDR2 reads SNEGSKA (reference sequence). CDR3 length: 12 residues. Trimming stripped 6 bases from V and 4 bases from J, with 9 bases between. This chain's CDR3 is CSARQVNEKLFF. Here the CDR3 DNA reads TGCAGTGCAAGACAAGTTAATGAAAAACTGTTTTTT.

This rearrangement joins TRBV28 to TRBJ2-7; D might be TRBD2 (7 bases). Trimming cost V 0 bases and J 5 bases, with 14 bases left between them. The CDR3 totals 15 residues. Germline assignment: CDR1 MDHEN and CDR2 SYDVKM. The CDR3 DNA sequence: TGTGCCAGCAGTTTATGGGCGGCGGGGGCCAACGAGCAGTACTTC. Residues: CASSLWAAGANEQYF. Drawing the rest from reference TRBV28 and TRBJ2-7, the complete variable domain is DVKVTQSSRYLVKRTGEKVFLECVQDMDHENMFWYRQDPGLGLRLIYFSYDVKMKEKGDIPEGYSVSREKKERFSLILESASTNQTSMYLCASSLWAAGANEQYFGPGTRLTVT.

This clonotype was found many times. The chain couples TRBV7-9 to TRBJ2-4; 9 bases map to TRBD2. CDR1 is SEHNR and CDR2 is FQNEAQ in the germline V gene (reference sequence). Trimming removed 5 bases from V and 5 bases from J; junction bases left unmatched: 10. The CDR3 is 16 residues long. This chain's CDR3 is CASSTETLAGQNIQYF. The DNA of the CDR3 is TGTGCCAGCAGCACCGAAACCCTAGCGGGACAAAACATTCAGTACTTC.

This clonotype has a count of ten or more. Written as DNA, the CDR3 is TGTGCCAGCAGTTTCGGACAGGGAGTCCAGCCCCAGCATTTT. It encodes CASSFGQGVQPQHF. The chain recombines TRBV6-2 or TRBV6-3 with TRBJ1-5; 8 bases are a match to TRBD1. Trimming took 4 bases from V and 7 from J; bases not matched to a gene: 6. Germline V gives CDR1 MNHEY, CDR2 SVGEGT. The CDR3 consists of 14 residues.

This clonotype was found many times. The chain has TRBV7-8 and TRBJ2-5; 9 bases agree with TRBD1. This CDR3 has 15 residues. Germline V gene lookup returns CDR1 SGHVS and CDR2 FQNEAQ. Losses at the gene ends were 4 bases for V and 4 bases for J; bases not matched to a gene: 7. The CDR3, as DNA: TGTGCCAGCAGCTCCACGCCGGGACAGGGAGAGACCCAGTACTTC. Translation: CASSSTPGQGETQYF.